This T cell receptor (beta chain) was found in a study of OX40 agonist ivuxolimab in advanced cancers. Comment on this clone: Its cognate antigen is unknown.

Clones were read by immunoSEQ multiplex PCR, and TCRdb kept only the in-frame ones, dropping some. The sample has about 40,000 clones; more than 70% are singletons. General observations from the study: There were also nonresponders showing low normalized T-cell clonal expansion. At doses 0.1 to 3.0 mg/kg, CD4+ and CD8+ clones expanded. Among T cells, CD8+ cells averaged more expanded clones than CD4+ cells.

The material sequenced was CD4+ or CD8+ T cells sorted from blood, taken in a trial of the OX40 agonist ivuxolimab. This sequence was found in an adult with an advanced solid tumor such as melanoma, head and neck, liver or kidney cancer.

CDR3 in amino acids: CASSPDHTLYEQYF. Written as DNA, the CDR3 is TGCGCCAGCAGCCCGGATCATACCCTCTACGAGCAGTACTTC. The chain links TRBV4-1 to TRBJ2-7; D ambiguous. The CDR3 length is 14 residues. The germline V gene has CDR1 MGHRA and CDR2 YSYEKL. V was cut by 4 bases and J by 3 bases, with 13 bases left in between.